Listed here are 31 T cell receptor beta chains from one sample, sequenced in a study of OX40 agonist ivuxolimab in advanced cancers. The protocol was immunoSEQ multiplex PCR, while the TCRdb copy is restricted to in-frame clones and leaves out a portion. The sample lists tens of thousands of clones, 84% occurring once. The sequenced sample was CD4+ or CD8+ T cells sorted from blood, obtained in a trial of the OX40 agonist ivuxolimab. These TCRs come from an adult with an advanced solid tumor such as melanoma, head and neck, liver or kidney cancer.

The chain uses TRBV6-1 and TRBJ2-7, with D tentatively TRBD1 (5 bases). The germline gives CDR1 MNHNS, CDR2 SASEGT. This CDR3 is 11 amino acids long. Trimming took 0 bases from V and 9 from J, leaving 6 bases between them. CDR3 in amino acids: CASSEAQGQYV. Here the CDR3 DNA reads TGTGCCAGCAGTGAAGCGCAGGGGCAGTACGTC.

The genes are TRBV2 and TRBJ2-5, with 7 bases fitting TRBD2. The CDR3 length is 14 residues. V was pared by 5 bases and J by 5 bases, with 8 bases of the junction left unmatched. Germline V CDR1 and CDR2: SNHLY, FYNNEI. CDR3 region: CASSYLTSAETQYF. The CDR3 nucleotides are TGTGCCAGCAGTTATTTAACTAGCGCGGAGACCCAGTACTTC.

The chain has TRBV30 and TRBJ1-2; no clear D gene. This CDR3 contains 14 residues. V was cut by 0 bases and J by 1 base, with 9 bases left in between. From germline, CDR1 is GTSNPN and CDR2 SVGIG (reference sequence). CDR3 sequence reads: CAWSVLGVNYGYTF. In DNA, the CDR3 is TGTGCCTGGAGTGTCCTTGGCGTTAACTATGGCTACACCTTC. Filled out from reference TRBV30 and TRBJ1-2, the complete variable domain reads SQTIHQWPATLVQPVGSPLSLECTVEGTSNPNLYWYRQAAGRGLQLLFYSVGIGQISSEVPQNLSASRPQDRQFILSSKKLLLSDSGFYLCAWSVLGVNYGYTFGSGTRLTVV.

The gene calls are TRBV5-6 and TRBJ2-1; tentatively, D is TRBD1 or TRBD2 (5 bases each). The CDR3 contains 15 residues. Trimming removed 3 bases from V and 4 bases from J, with 14 bases in between. Germline V gene data show CDR1 as SGHDT and CDR2 as YYEEEE. For the CDR3, the DNA is TGTGCCAGCAGCTGGCCCGGGACGGGGTACAATGAGCAGTTCTTC. Translated: CASSWPGTGYNEQFF.

This sequence joins TRBV15 and TRBJ1-1; a possible D gene is TRBD1 (5 bases). Germline CDR1 is LNHNV and CDR2 is YYDKDF (reference sequence). The CDR3 is made up of 14 amino acids. V dropped 3 bases and J dropped 5 bases, with 13 bases sitting between them. Here the CDR3 reads CATSREGRGTEAFF. In nucleotides, the CDR3 is TGTGCCACCAGCAGGGAGGGGAGAGGGACTGAAGCTTTCTTT. The full variable domain, with the rest looked up from reference TRBV15 and TRBJ1-1, is DAMVIQNPRYQVTQFGKPVTLSCSQTLNHNVMYWYQQKSSQAPKLLFHYYDKDFNNEADTPDNFQSRRPNTSFCFLDIRSPGLGDTAMYLCATSREGRGTEAFFGQGTRLTVV.

The chain has TRBV28 and TRBJ2-4, with a weak D call TRBD1 (6 bases). Germline lookup yields CDR1 MDHEN and CDR2 SYDVKM. CDR3 length: 14 amino acids. The CDR3 loop is CATWGLGKKNIQYF. The CDR3 region has the DNA TGTGCTACGTGGGGGCTAGGTAAAAAAAACATTCAGTACTTC.

This chain uses TRBV27 with TRBJ2-7; TRBD1 is a possible D gene (6 bases). The germline V and J ends were trimmed by 6 bases and 5 bases, with 11 bases remaining between them. This CDR3 has 12 amino acids. CDR1 MNHEY and CDR2 SMNVEV come from the germline V gene (reference sequence). The CDR3 DNA sequence: TGTGCCAGCAGGGCGGCAGGGGACGAGCAGTACTTC. Translation gives CASRAAGDEQYF.

The table lists this clone with a few counts. This chain joins TRBV10-3 and TRBJ1-1, with 7 positions matching TRBD1. Germline CDR1 ENHRY, CDR2 SYGVKD. V dropped 3 bases and J dropped 1; count of bases not matched to a gene: 8. This CDR3 has 16 residues. The CDR3 reads CAISDRDREANTEAFF. CDR3 DNA: TGTGCCATCAGTGATCGTGACAGGGAGGCGAACACTGAAGCTTTCTTT.

The chain links TRBV28 to TRBJ2-2; the D gene is possibly TRBD1 (6 bases). The V gene lost 6 bases and the J gene lost 6 bases, with 17 bases spanning the gap. The CDR3 totals 15 residues. Germline CDR1 reads MDHEN; CDR2 reads SYDVKM. The CDR3 coding sequence is TGTGCCAGCAGAGCGGCACAGGGAGTCGCCGGGGAGCTGTTTTTT. Encoded protein: CASRAAQGVAGELFF.

This clone occurred a few times. V gene TRBV5-5 combines with J gene TRBJ1-2; tentatively, D is TRBD1 (5 bases). Per the germline V gene, CDR1 is SGHKS and CDR2 is YYEKEE (reference sequence). V shed 0 bases and J shed 4 bases, with 16 bases lying between them. This CDR3 has 16 residues. The CDR3 region is CASSLAVRLGGYGYTF. The CDR3 DNA sequence: TGTGCCAGCAGCTTGGCCGTTAGGCTGGGGGGCTATGGCTACACCTTC.

The J gene is TRBJ2-5, the V gene TRBV6-5; D gene unclear. Deletions cut 5 bases from V and 2 bases from J, with 12 bases between. Germline CDR1 is MNHEY and CDR2 is SVGAGI. The CDR3 is 14 amino acids. The CDR3 loop reads CASSTGRSQETQYF. CDR3 DNA: TGTGCCAGCAGTACGGGTAGATCACAAGAGACCCAGTACTTC.

This clone was found once. V gene TRBV5-1 combines with J gene TRBJ2-1; no clear D. Germline values: CDR1 SGHRS, CDR2 YFSETQ. The CDR3 loop spans 14 amino acids. V was shortened by 4 bases and J by 8 bases, with 16 bases between the two germline ends. CDR3 nucleotide sequence: TGCGCCAGCAGCGCTACGATTCCCTCCGATGAGCAGTTCTTC. Its translation is CASSATIPSDEQFF.

This sequence joins TRBV6-5 and TRBJ1-5; D is undetermined. The V and J ends lost 10 bases and 2 bases respectively, with 12 bases between them. Germline lookup yields CDR1 MNHEY and CDR2 SVGAGI. The CDR3 is 13 residues long. CDR3 region: CAISGVGNQPQHF. CDR3 nucleotides: TGTGCCATCTCGGGTGTCGGCAATCAGCCCCAGCATTTT.

CDR3: CASSAQYNEQFF. In nucleotides, the CDR3 is TGTGCCAGCAGCGCCCAATACAATGAGCAGTTCTTC. The V and J genes are TRBV7-9 and TRBJ2-1; D gene uncertain. This CDR3 spans 12 amino acids. The ends were cut back, 5 bases at V and 4 bases at J, with 6 bases in the middle. CDR1 is SEHNR, CDR2 FQNEAQ, per germline (reference sequence).

The rearrangement links TRBV7-6 to TRBJ2-5; 9 bases agree with TRBD2. V shed 5 bases, J shed 3 bases, and the junction held 1 base outside the gene matches. Germline V gene sequence: CDR1 SGHVS, CDR2 FNYEAQ. CDR3 length: 13 amino acids. The CDR3 loop is CASSQRGEETQYF. CDR3 DNA: TGTGCCAGCAGCCAGCGGGGGGAAGAGACCCAGTACTTC.

The chain has TRBV5-1 and TRBJ2-5; TRBD1 agrees at 9 bases. V shed 4 bases, J shed 4 bases, and the junction held 8 bases outside the gene matches. CDR3 size: 15 residues. CDR1 and CDR2 from the germline V gene are SGHRS and YFSETQ. The CDR3 sequence is CASSHKRTGVETQYF. The CDR3 bases are TGCGCCAGCAGCCATAAAAGGACAGGGGTAGAGACCCAGTACTTC. Supplemented by reference TRBV5-1 and TRBJ2-5, the full variable domain reads KAGVTQTPRYLIKTRGQQVTLSCSPISGHRSVSWYQQTPGQGLQFLFEYFSETQRNKGNFPGRFSGRQFSNSRSEMNVSTLELGDSALYLCASSHKRTGVETQYFGPGTRLLVL.

This clone occurred a few times. V usage is TRBV18 and J usage is TRBJ2-7, with a possible D match to TRBD2 (5 bases). Trimming left V 3 bases short and J 7 bases short, with 13 bases between. Germline CDR1 reads KGHSH; CDR2 reads LQKENI. CDR3 length: 13 amino acids. CDR3 sequence (DNA): TGTGCCAGCTCACCCCAAGGACGGGAAGAGCAGTACTTC. Protein sequence: CASSPQGREEQYF.

This clone was seen a handful of times. V gene TRBV5-4 combines with J gene TRBJ2-1, with D possibly matching TRBD2 (6 bases). This CDR3 comprises 16 residues. Trimming shortened V by 1 base and J by 5 bases, and 16 bases separated the two germline ends. Germline CDR1 reads SGHNT; CDR2 reads YYREEE (reference sequence). CDR3 sequence reads: CASSLPGVDRDNEQFF. CDR3 nucleotide sequence: TGTGCCAGCAGCTTGCCGGGGGTGGATAGGGACAATGAGCAGTTCTTC.

The chain uses TRBV9 and TRBJ2-3; D not resolved. The germline V and J ends were trimmed by 4 bases and 4 bases, with 10 bases remaining between them. CDR3 size: 13 residues. CDR1 is SGDLS and CDR2 is YYNGEE in the germline V gene. CDR3 region: CASSSSSSDTQYF. In DNA, the CDR3 is TGTGCCAGCAGCTCCTCTTCGTCAGATACGCAGTATTTT. The full variable domain, with the rest looked up from reference TRBV9 and TRBJ2-3, is DSGVTQTPKHLITATGQRVTLRCSPRSGDLSVYWYQQSLDQGLQFLIQYYNGEERAKGNILERFSAQQFPDLHSELNLSSLELGDSALYFCASSSSSSDTQYFGPGTRLTVL.

This clone was counted once. The chain employs TRBV18 and TRBJ2-3, with 8 positions matching TRBD1. Per the germline V gene, CDR1 is KGHSH and CDR2 is LQKENI. The CDR3 consists of 18 residues. After removal of 4 bases from V and 3 bases from J, the junction contained 15 bases not matched to a gene. The DNA of the CDR3 is TGTGCCAGCTCACTTCAGGGGGCAGGTTACGGCGGTACAGATACGCAGTATTTT. It codes for CASSLQGAGYGGTDTQYF.

The V call is TRBV4-1, the J call TRBJ1-2, with D unclear. The CDR3 runs to 12 residues. The germline V and J ends were trimmed by 0 bases and 4 bases, with 3 bases remaining between them. From germline, CDR1 is MGHRA and CDR2 YSYEKL. The DNA for the CDR3 is TGCGCCAGCAGCCAAGACCTCTATGGCTACACCTTC. Translated: CASSQDLYGYTF.

CDR3 DNA: TGTGCCAGCAGCCGCTTCCCGGAGGGGCGCGGAGATACGCAGTATTTT. Its protein product is CASSRFPEGRGDTQYF. This sequence joins TRBV14 and TRBJ2-3; a weak D match, TRBD2 (6 bases). This CDR3 has 16 residues. The germline V and J ends were trimmed by 4 bases and 5 bases, with 19 bases remaining between them. CDR1 is SGHDN, CDR2 FVKESK, per germline. Looking up the rest from reference TRBV14 and TRBJ2-3 gives the full variable domain: EAGVTQFPSHSVIEKGQTVTLRCDPISGHDNLYWYRRVMGKEIKFLLHFVKESKQDESGMPNNRFLAERTGGTYSTLKVQPAELEDSGVYFCASSRFPEGRGDTQYFGPGTRLTVL.

V is TRBV7-2 and J is TRBJ2-3; D ambiguous. CDR1 and CDR2 (germline): SGHTA, FQGNSA. V was pared by 3 bases and J by 2 bases, with 9 bases between. The CDR3 runs 14 residues. The CDR3 region is CASSFNQATDTQYF. The DNA of the CDR3 is TGTGCCAGCAGCTTCAATCAGGCCACAGATACGCAGTATTTT.

The chain is built from TRBV7-7 and TRBJ1-1; D not certain. V dropped 3 bases and J dropped 5 bases, with 10 bases sitting between them. The CDR3 is 13 residues long. Germline values: CDR1 SSHAT, CDR2 FNYEAQ (reference sequence). The CDR3, as DNA: TGTGCCAGCAGCTTGGGCAGTCCGACTGAAGCTTTCTTT. It is translated as CASSLGSPTEAFF.

V usage is TRBV6-6 and J usage is TRBJ1-6; D gene uncertain. Germline CDR1 reads MNHNY; CDR2 reads SVGAGI (reference sequence). The CDR3 loop spans 14 amino acids. Trimming cost V 5 bases and J 8 bases, with 13 bases left between them. In DNA form, the CDR3 reads TGTGCCAGCAGTGTGGAGCCCGGGGATTCACCCCTCCACTTT. As protein: CASSVEPGDSPLHF.

This chain links TRBV4-3 with TRBJ2-1; TRBD2 matches at 7 bases. The germline gives CDR1 LGHNA, CDR2 YSLEER. The V and J ends lost 3 bases and 0 bases, in that order; junction bases with no gene match: 8. The CDR3 consists of 17 residues. The CDR3 coding sequence is TGCGCCAGCAGCCAGGCCCCAGCGGGGAGCTCCTACAATGAGCAGTTCTTC. This codes for CASSQAPAGSSYNEQFF.

V gene TRBV7-9 combines with J gene TRBJ2-7, with 8 bases aligning to TRBD1. The CDR3 is 14 amino acids. Germline lookup yields CDR1 SEHNR and CDR2 FQNEAQ (reference sequence). V dropped 3 bases and J dropped 5; count of bases not matched to a gene: 6. The CDR3 DNA follows: TGTGCCAGCAGCTTTCAGGGGGCGCTTAACGAGCAGTACTTC. It is translated as CASSFQGALNEQYF.

CDR3 amino acids: CAWSADRSVYGYTF. In DNA, the CDR3 is TGTGCCTGGAGTGCAGACCGAAGTGTCTATGGCTACACCTTC. The rearrangement joins TRBV30 to TRBJ1-2; no clear D gene. Trimming shortened V by 1 base and J by 4 bases, and 13 bases separated the two germline ends. This CDR3 has 14 amino acids. Germline lookup yields CDR1 GTSNPN and CDR2 SVGIG (reference sequence).

The chain uses TRBV27 and TRBJ1-2; possibly TRBD1 for D (5 bases). The CDR3 runs to 13 residues. Germline V gives CDR1 MNHEY, CDR2 SMNVEV (reference sequence). Trimming took 5 bases from V and 3 from J, leaving 10 bases between them. CDR3 in amino acids: CASSPRGDYGYTF. As DNA, the CDR3 is TGTGCCAGCAGTCCCCGGGGGGACTATGGCTACACCTTC.

V is TRBV2 and J is TRBJ2-1, with 9 bases lining up with TRBD2. The V and J ends lost 4 bases and 4 bases, in that order; junction bases with no gene match: 5. The CDR3 has 15 amino acids. Germline assignment: CDR1 SNHLY and CDR2 FYNNEI. This CDR3 reads CASSVRLAVYNEQFF. CDR3 bases: TGTGCCAGCAGTGTTCGACTAGCGGTTTACAATGAGCAGTTCTTC.

Regarding this clone: At one end the junction does not follow the germline gene, possibly because of a read error. This chain links TRBV6-1 with TRBJ2-3; D possibly corresponds to TRBD1 (6 bases). The germline CDR1 and CDR2 sequences are MNHNS and SASEGT. This CDR3 region has 14 residues. The DNA for the CDR3 is TGTGCCATCAGTGGGGGCGGTAGCACAGATACGCAGTATTTT. It encodes CAISGGGSTDTQYF.